The source of this T cell receptor beta chain is a study of T cells in Graves' hyperthyroidism and ophthalmopathy. This clonotype appeared many times. The length of the CDR3 is 13 residues. Germline V gives CDR1 SGHNT, CDR2 YENEEA. Trimming cost V 5 bases and J 3 bases, with 10 bases left between them. The CDR3 regions of TCR beta were amplified from RNA transcripts. HTBI primers were used for first-round RT-PCR of the TCR CDR3. TCRdb redid the calling of the multiplex PCR reads with MiXCR, one entry per CDR3 protein. This repertoire shows some 270,000 distinct CDR3 sequences, 10% to 15% found once; its top ten account for 7.8%. Clinical symptoms, serum thyroxine and TRAb, thyroid ultrasound and orbital computed tomography together formed the diagnostic basis.

The sequence was collected from a woman aged 30 to 39 with Graves' hyperthyroidism that later progressed to Graves' ophthalmopathy. Sequenced sample: blood. This chain connects TRBV11-3 to TRBJ1-1, with D possibly TRBD1 on 5 matching bases. CDR3 in amino acids: CASSHRQYTEAFF. The CDR3 region has the DNA TGTGCCAGCAGCCACAGACAGTACACTGAAGCTTTCTTT.